One and the same sample provided the 30 T cell receptor beta chains below, sequenced in a study of OX40 agonist ivuxolimab in advanced cancers. Assay: immunoSEQ multiplex PCR; the TCRdb copy retains only in-frame clones and omits some. Seen here are around 72,000 clones, more than 85% observed once, and the top ten hold 2% to 2.5%. The sample in question was CD4+ or CD8+ T cells sorted from blood, obtained in a trial of the OX40 agonist ivuxolimab. The receptors shown here come from an adult with an advanced solid tumor such as melanoma, head and neck, liver or kidney cancer.

This clone was seen a single time. This rearrangement joins TRBV18 to TRBJ1-2, with no clear D. This CDR3 is built from 13 residues. Trimming took off 6 bases at V and 4 bases at J, with 12 bases between the two ends. CDR1 and CDR2 (germline): KGHSH, LQKENI. The CDR3 nucleotides are TGTGCCAGCTCCCGGCCAGATGGCTATGGCTACACCTTC. Protein product: CASSRPDGYGYTF.

The chain is built from TRBV7-2 and TRBJ2-3; D gene unclear. Trimming took 3 bases from V and 2 from J, leaving 6 bases between them. The CDR3 is 13 amino acids. Germline CDR1 and CDR2: SGHTA and FQGNSA. Written as DNA, the CDR3 is TGTGCCAGCAGCTTGGACCCCACAGATACGCAGTATTTT. Translation gives CASSLDPTDTQYF.

V gene TRBV28 combines with J gene TRBJ2-2; tentative D call: TRBD2 (5 bases). The CDR3 extends over 16 amino acids. From germline, CDR1 is MDHEN and CDR2 SYDVKM. V dropped 7 bases and J dropped 4 bases, with 19 bases sitting between them. As DNA, the CDR3 is TGTGCCAGCACCCCGGGAAGTGTTCCGATCACCGGGGAGCTGTTTTTT. It encodes CASTPGSVPITGELFF.

The chain links TRBV11-3 to TRBJ2-7; D gene uncertain. In germline, CDR1 is SGHNT, CDR2 YENEEA. V gave up 5 bases and J gave up 4 bases, with 6 bases separating them. The CDR3 runs 11 residues. This chain's CDR3 is CASSLLYEQYF. As DNA, the CDR3 is TGTGCCAGCAGCCTCCTATACGAGCAGTACTTC.

The chain is built from TRBV20-1 and TRBJ2-5; D unclear. The CDR3 spans 11 residues. The germline gives CDR1 DFQATT, CDR2 SNEGSKA (reference sequence). V shed 3 bases and J shed 4 bases, with 6 bases lying between them. The CDR3 DNA reads as TGCAGTGCTAGCAGGCCAGAGACCCAGTACTTC. Translating it yields CSASRPETQYF.

The rearrangement uses TRBV5-6 and TRBJ2-2, with 7 bases aligning to TRBD1. CDR3 length equals 15 residues. The V and J ends lost 0 bases and 6 bases, in that order; junction bases with no gene match: 5. The germline gives CDR1 SGHDT, CDR2 YYEEEE. The CDR3 region is CASSLVVGGPGELFF. CDR3 nucleotide sequence: TGTGCCAGCAGCTTGGTGGTAGGGGGCCCCGGGGAGCTGTTTTTT.

In DNA form, the CDR3 reads TGTGCCAGCAGTGAAGGGGCGTCGGGGGGGAGGTACGAGCAGTACTTC. Translation gives CASSEGASGGRYEQYF. This chain uses TRBV2 with TRBJ2-7, with TRBD2 identical over 8 bases. Germline values: CDR1 SNHLY, CDR2 FYNNEI. The CDR3 extends over 16 amino acids. The V and J ends lost 1 base and 4 bases, in that order; junction bases with no gene match: 9.

J is TRBJ1-2 and V is TRBV5-1; tentative D call: TRBD1 (6 bases). CDR1 and CDR2 from the germline V gene are SGHRS and YFSETQ. V was clipped by 3 bases and J by 6 bases, with 12 bases between them. This CDR3 is 13 amino acids long. CDR3 nucleotides: TGCGCCAGCAGCTCGCAGGGGAGGGATGGCTACACCTTC. Amino acid sequence: CASSSQGRDGYTF.

V usage is TRBV10-1 and J usage is TRBJ2-6; 9 bases are shared with TRBD1. Germline CDR1 WNHNN, CDR2 SYGVQD (reference sequence). Trimming at V came to 6 bases and at J to 3 bases, leaving 6 bases not matched to a gene. The CDR3 sequence is 16 residues long. The CDR3, as DNA: TGCGCCAGCAGGTCCCGGGACAGGGATGGGGCCAACGTCCTGACTTTC. This sequence encodes CASRSRDRDGANVLTF.

The chain employs TRBV11-3 and TRBJ2-1, with 7 bases aligning to TRBD2. The length of the CDR3 is 15 residues. V shed 5 bases and J 2 bases; nucleotides not matched to a gene: 6. Germline V CDR1 and CDR2: SGHNT, YENEEA. The CDR3 is CASSPGTTTYNEQFF. CDR3 in DNA: TGTGCCAGCAGCCCAGGGACTACCACCTACAATGAGCAGTTCTTC.

The chain recombines TRBV6-7 with TRBJ2-1; either TRBD1 or TRBD2 may supply D (5 bases each). TRBV6-7 qualifies as an ORF whose function is uncertain. The CDR3 length is 17 residues. Trimming took 3 bases from V and 0 from J, leaving 15 bases between them. The DNA for the CDR3 is TGTGCCAGCAGTTATCATCCGGGGCAGAGCTCCTACAATGAGCAGTTCTTC. This translates into CASSYHPGQSSYNEQFF.

This clone has a handful of counts. Only one base separates this from a far larger clonotype, so it likely reflects a read error. The same CDR3 arises from other DNA sequences in this sample as well. The chain uses TRBV4-1 and TRBJ1-4; D gene ambiguous. CDR1 is MGHRA and CDR2 is YSYEKL in the germline V gene. The germline V and J ends were trimmed by 4 bases and 8 bases, with 8 bases remaining between them. The CDR3 totals 12 residues. The CDR3 here is CASSLVGEKLFF. CDR3 bases: TGCGCCAGCAGCCTTGTAGGGGAAAAACTGTTTTTT.

The rearrangement uses TRBV7-9 and TRBJ2-1, with no clear D. This CDR3 is 11 amino acids long. V lost 4 bases and J 10 bases, leaving 8 bases between the germline ends. Germline V gene sequence: CDR1 SEHNR, CDR2 FQNEAQ (reference sequence). The CDR3 nucleotides read TGTGCCAGCAGCTCTTGGTGGGAGCAGTTCTTC. Translated, it gives CASSSWWEQFF.

Only a few counts were recorded for this clone. The chain combines TRBV27 with TRBJ1-5; D gene uncertain. V was shortened by 3 bases and J by 7 bases, with 10 bases between the two germline ends. Germline values: CDR1 MNHEY, CDR2 SMNVEV (reference sequence). The CDR3 spans 13 residues. CDR3 protein: CASSLEFGQPQHF. The CDR3 nucleotides are TGTGCCAGCAGTTTGGAGTTTGGGCAGCCCCAGCATTTT.

The chain carries TRBV7-7 and TRBJ2-5, with D maybe TRBD2 (6 bases). V was pared by 1 base and J by 3 bases, with 12 bases between. The V gene's germline CDR1 is SSHAT and CDR2 FNYEAQ (reference sequence). The CDR3 runs to 15 residues. CDR3 protein: CASSLGMVAEETQYF. DNA for the CDR3: TGTGCCAGCAGCTTAGGGATGGTAGCGGAAGAGACCCAGTACTTC.

This chain connects TRBV18 to TRBJ2-1; 11 nucleotides line up with TRBD2. Germline trimming cut 3 bases from V and 3 bases from J; bases unmatched to any gene: 4. The V gene's germline CDR1 is KGHSH and CDR2 LQKENI. The CDR3 has 16 amino acids. In DNA, the CDR3 is TGTGCCAGCTCACCGACTAGCGGGGATATCTACAATGAGCAGTTCTTC. It yields the protein CASSPTSGDIYNEQFF. The full variable domain, with the rest looked up from reference TRBV18 and TRBJ2-1, is NAGVMQNPRHLVRRRGQEARLRCSPMKGHSHVYWYRQLPEEGLKFMVYLQKENIIDESGMPKERFSAEFPKEGPSILRIQQVVRGDSAAYFCASSPTSGDIYNEQFFGPGTRLTVL.

This chain connects TRBV5-4 to TRBJ1-2, with a possible D match to TRBD1 (5 bases). Germline V gives CDR1 SGHNT, CDR2 YYREEE (reference sequence). This CDR3 spans 14 amino acids. The V and J ends lost 4 bases and 4 bases respectively, with 14 bases between them. For the CDR3, the DNA is TGTGCCAGCAGCCTCATGGAGGGGTCCTATGGCTACACCTTC. Translated, it gives CASSLMEGSYGYTF.

This clone was seen just once. The CDR3 region is CASSLRQPTSGGRSYEQYF. As DNA, the CDR3 is TGCGCCAGCAGCTTAAGACAGCCTACTAGCGGGGGTCGAAGCTACGAGCAGTACTTC. The chain employs TRBV5-1 and TRBJ2-7; TRBD2 matches 11 bases. The CDR3 contains 19 residues. V trimming: 2 bases; J trimming: 3 bases; junction bases outside the gene matches: 16. Germline V gives CDR1 SGHRS, CDR2 YFSETQ.

The rearrangement joins TRBV7-8 to TRBJ1-1, with TRBD1 identical over 7 bases. CDR3 size: 13 residues. With 5 bases clipped from V and 10 bases from J, the junction kept 10 bases outside the gene matches. Germline loops: CDR1 SGHVS, CDR2 FQNEAQ. CDR3 sequence reads: CASSPRGGVGAFF. In nucleotides, the CDR3 is TGTGCCAGCAGCCCCAGGGGGGGTGTTGGAGCTTTCTTT.

The chain couples TRBV19 to TRBJ1-1; D gene ambiguous. Germline V gene data show CDR1 as LNHDA and CDR2 as SQIVND (reference sequence). Trimming left V 3 bases short and J 0 bases short, with 5 bases between. This CDR3 has 13 amino acids. CDR3 nucleotide sequence: TGTGCCAGTAGTATCGCCTTGAACACTGAAGCTTTCTTT. Amino acid sequence: CASSIALNTEAFF.

This clone was seen a few times. The gene calls are TRBV4-2 and TRBJ2-1; D may be TRBD2 (5 bases). The V gene's germline CDR1 is LGHNA and CDR2 YNFKEQ. V was trimmed by 6 bases and J by 1 base, leaving 10 bases between them. The CDR3 is 14 residues long. CDR3 in DNA: TGTGCCAGCAGGCCAGCGGTTTCCTACAATGAGCAGTTCTTC. Its protein product is CASRPAVSYNEQFF.

The chain is built from TRBV19 and TRBJ2-1, with 11 bases fitting TRBD1. The V and J ends lost 7 bases and 6 bases, in that order; junction bases with no gene match: 8. CDR3 length equals 15 residues. Germline CDR1 is LNHDA and CDR2 is SQIVND (reference sequence). In DNA, the CDR3 is TGTGCCAGTAAAGGATCCGGGACAGGGGGCAATGAGCAGTTCTTC. This translates into CASKGSGTGGNEQFF.

This chain uses TRBV9 with TRBJ1-1, with 11 bases aligning to TRBD1. V trimming: 2 bases; J trimming: 4 bases; junction bases outside the gene matches: 10. The CDR3 covers 17 residues. Germline V gives CDR1 SGDLS, CDR2 YYNGEE. DNA of the CDR3: TGTGCCAGCAGCGTCAGCACCGGGACAGGGGGGTTCACTGAAGCTTTCTTT. Protein product: CASSVSTGTGGFTEAFF.

Points on this clone: Other DNA sequences in this specimen translate into the identical CDR3. The chain has TRBV7-2 and TRBJ2-5; weak D call: TRBD2 (7 bases). Looked up from germline, CDR1 is SGHTA and CDR2 is FQGNSA. Trimming removed 5 bases from V and 3 bases from J, with 19 bases in between. The CDR3 extends over 16 amino acids. The CDR3 DNA follows: TGTGCCAGCAGCCCTACAGGGACTACCTCTAAAGAGACCCAGTACTTC. Residues: CASSPTGTTSKETQYF.

This chain uses TRBV6-6 with TRBJ2-1, with 7 positions matching TRBD1. This CDR3 is 14 amino acids long. Germline CDR1 reads MNHNY; CDR2 reads SVGAGI (reference sequence). The ends lost 6 bases at V and 4 bases at J; junction bases unmatched: 6. The CDR3 spells CASSGTEGYNEQFF. CDR3 nucleotide sequence: TGTGCCAGCAGCGGGACAGAGGGTTACAATGAGCAGTTCTTC.

This chain uses TRBV5-8 with TRBJ1-1, with D perhaps matching TRBD1 (5 bases). The CDR3 is 12 residues long. V was pared by 1 base and J by 8 bases, with 9 bases between. From germline, CDR1 is SGHTS and CDR2 YDEGEE. As DNA, the CDR3 is TGTGCCAGCAGCTTGTGGGGCCGGGAAGCTTTCTTT. This encodes CASSLWGREAFF.

This rearrangement joins TRBV29-1 to TRBJ2-7; weak D call: TRBD2 (6 bases). V lost 7 bases and J 2 bases, leaving 18 bases between the germline ends. The CDR3 loop spans 14 amino acids. From germline, CDR1 is SQVTM and CDR2 ANQGSEA. CDR3 region: CSAAGGVPTYEQYF. The CDR3 nucleotides read TGCAGCGCTGCTGGCGGGGTCCCCACCTACGAGCAGTACTTC.

The V call is TRBV18, the J call TRBJ2-3; either TRBD1 or TRBD2 may fit D (5 bases each). The CDR3 consists of 15 residues. Germline CDR1 KGHSH, CDR2 LQKENI. V dropped 2 bases and J dropped 0 bases, with 9 bases sitting between them. CDR3 bases: TGTGCCAGCTCACCAGGTGGGGACAGCACAGATACGCAGTATTTT. This gives the protein CASSPGGDSTDTQYF.

The genes are TRBV5-4 and TRBJ2-7, with D perhaps being TRBD1 or TRBD2 (7 bases each). CDR1 is SGHNT, CDR2 YYREEE, per germline (reference sequence). CDR3 length equals 14 residues. Trimming cost V 4 bases and J 2 bases, with 13 bases left between them. CDR3 DNA: TGTGCCAGCAGCGGGACAGCGGGGCCCTACGAGCAGTACTTC. Translation: CASSGTAGPYEQYF. Full variable domain (rest looked up from reference TRBV5-4 and TRBJ2-7): ETGVTQSPTHLIKTRGQQVTLRCSSQSGHNTVSWYQQALGQGPQFIFQYYREEENGRGNFPPRFSGLQFPNYSSELNVNALELDDSALYLCASSGTAGPYEQYFGPGTRLTVT.

With respect to this clone: A junction boundary mismatches the germline segment, possibly from a read error. V gene TRBV7-7 combines with J gene TRBJ1-6; D possibly corresponds to TRBD1 (6 bases). The CDR3 is 14 residues long. The germline CDR1 and CDR2 sequences are SSHAT and FNYEAQ (reference sequence). The CDR3 DNA is TGTGCTAGCAGTCGTACAGGGCCCAATTCACCCCTCCACTTT. It codes for CASSRTGPNSPLHF.